Detailed here is one T cell receptor beta chain. The sample originates from a study of blood T cell repertoires in COVID-19. Study at large: Material from acute and convalescent COVID-19 was sourced from the United States, Italy and Spain. From T cells, B-cell-depleted T cells, or PBMCs came the material, which was cDNA or gDNA.

Original processing notes: By means of reference gene primer amplification, nucleated cell counts were estimated. Method: immunoSEQ multiplex PCR; TCRdb's copy keeps in-frame clones and lacks some. V, J and clone size reflect that table, while D and trimming were determined from the DNA. The repertoire holds about 120,000 clones, with about 85% as singletons. This clonotype was obtained from a man older than 75 with active or convalescent COVID-19. Specimen: peripheral blood.

The CDR3 DNA sequence: TGTGCCAGCAGCCTAGGGTCAGGGAACGAGCAGTACTTC. It yields the protein CASSLGSGNEQYF. V gene TRBV11-3 combines with J gene TRBJ2-7; D is perhaps TRBD1 (5 bases). Germline V gene lookup returns CDR1 SGHNT and CDR2 YENEEA. Trimming pared 5 bases from V and 5 bases from J, leaving 13 bases between. The CDR3 covers 13 residues. Full variable domain (outside the CDR3, taken from reference TRBV11-3 and TRBJ2-7): EAGVVQSPRYKIIEKKQPVAFWCNPISGHNTLYWYLQNLGQGPELLIRYENEEAVDDSQLPKDRFSAERLKGVDSTLKIQPAELGDSAVYLCASSLGSGNEQYFGPGTRLTVT.